The 20 T cell receptor beta chains presented below share a single source sample, sequenced in a study of T cell changes during pregnancy in multiple sclerosis. Sequenced by immunoSEQ multiplex PCR; TCRdb stores in-frame clones only, minus some. In the table there are more than 100,000 clones, almost 95% of which are singletons. Source: peripheral blood, taken after pregnancy. All receptors come from a female donor with multiple sclerosis, enrolled in a pregnancy study.

The CDR3 reads CASSLLGAATQYF. The CDR3 DNA sequence: TGTGCCAGCAGTTTATTGGGGGCGGCTACGCAGTATTTT. This sequence joins TRBV28 and TRBJ2-3; a weak D match, TRBD1 (6 bases). The CDR3 spans 13 residues. V gave up 1 base and J gave up 8 bases, with 10 bases separating them. Germline V gene sequence: CDR1 MDHEN, CDR2 SYDVKM.

This clone was observed once. This chain's CDR3 is CASSPVRGKQETQYF. Written as DNA, the CDR3 is TGTGCCAGTAGCCCTGTTCGGGGGAAACAAGAGACCCAGTACTTC. The chain is built from TRBV19 and TRBJ2-5, with D possibly matching TRBD2 (6 bases). The germline gives CDR1 LNHDA, CDR2 SQIVND (reference sequence). The CDR3 runs to 15 residues. V was pared by 6 bases and J by 2 bases, with 16 bases between. The full variable domain, in which reference TRBV19 and TRBJ2-5 provide the parts outside the CDR3, is DGGITQSPKYLFRKEGQNVTLSCEQNLNHDAMYWYRQDPGQGLRLIYYSQIVNDFQKGDIAEGYSVSREKKESFPLTVTSAQKNPTAFYLCASSPVRGKQETQYFGPGTRLLVL.

This sequence joins TRBV7-3 and TRBJ2-5, with 11 bases identical to TRBD1. J was trimmed by 5 bases and V by 0 bases; bases with no gene match: 8. This CDR3 spans 17 amino acids. Germline V gives CDR1 SGHTA, CDR2 FQGTGA. The CDR3 sequence: CASSLTPPGTGGETQYF. In nucleotides, the CDR3 is TGTGCCAGCAGCTTAACTCCCCCCGGGACAGGGGGGGAGACCCAGTACTTC. Full variable domain (outside the CDR3, taken from reference TRBV7-3 and TRBJ2-5): GAGVSQTPSNKVTEKGKYVELRCDPISGHTALYWYRQSLGQGPEFLIYFQGTGAADDSGLPNDRFFAVRPEGSVSTLKIQRTERGDSAVYLCASSLTPPGTGGETQYFGPGTRLLVL.

This sequence joins TRBV6-1 and TRBJ2-5; 7 nucleotides align to TRBD2. Germline CDR1 and CDR2: MNHNS and SASEGT. This CDR3 is built from 13 residues. J gave up 3 bases and V 7 bases, and 5 bases lay outside the gene matches. The CDR3: CASNPGTKETQYF. The CDR3 bases are TGTGCCAGCAACCCCGGGACTAAAGAGACCCAGTACTTC.

The chain employs TRBV18 and TRBJ2-1, with a weak D call TRBD2 (5 bases). CDR1 and CDR2 from the germline V gene are KGHSH and LQKENI. V lost 3 bases, J lost 2 bases, and 5 bases lay in between. This CDR3 contains 13 residues. The CDR3 sequence: CASSPGAYNEQFF. The CDR3 coding sequence is TGTGCCAGCTCACCGGGAGCCTACAATGAGCAGTTCTTC.

The gene calls are TRBV7-6 and TRBJ1-2, with 10 bases matching TRBD1. CDR3 length: 16 amino acids. Per the germline V gene, CDR1 is SGHVS and CDR2 is FNYEAQ. V trimming: 4 bases; J trimming: 1 base; junction bases outside the gene matches: 6. This CDR3 is CASSSQTGGFNYGYTF. The CDR3 DNA is TGTGCCAGCAGCTCCCAGACAGGGGGCTTTAACTATGGCTACACCTTC.

The chain uses TRBV2 and TRBJ1-5, with 7 bases that match TRBD1. The V and J ends lost 5 bases and 4 bases, in that order; junction bases with no gene match: 17. Germline CDR1 is SNHLY and CDR2 is FYNNEI. This CDR3 has 18 residues. The CDR3 reads CASSRYRGLGEGNQPQHF. The CDR3 region has the DNA TGTGCCAGCAGTCGATACAGGGGCCTTGGTGAGGGGAATCAGCCCCAGCATTTT.

The V and J genes are TRBV28 and TRBJ1-2; TRBD1 matches at 12 bases. The CDR3 sequence is 15 residues long. CDR1 and CDR2 (germline): MDHEN, SYDVKM. V lost 6 bases and J lost 7; bases outside the gene matches: 9. Here the CDR3 reads CASSQPGQGALGYTF. CDR3 in DNA: TGTGCCAGCAGCCAGCCGGGACAGGGGGCGCTTGGCTACACCTTC.

This chain links TRBV30 with TRBJ1-1; D not certain. CDR1 GTSNPN and CDR2 SVGIG come from the germline V gene (reference sequence). This CDR3 contains 11 residues. Trimming took 0 bases from V and 6 from J, leaving 5 bases between them. CDR3: CAWSVGAEAFF. The CDR3 region has the DNA TGTGCCTGGAGTGTAGGAGCTGAAGCTTTCTTT.

The chain recombines TRBV6-1 with TRBJ1-5; D is perhaps TRBD1 (5 bases). The CDR3 covers 13 residues. Germline CDR1 is MNHNS and CDR2 is SASEGT. The V and J ends lost 8 bases and 3 bases respectively, with 11 bases between them. DNA for the CDR3: TGTGCCAGCCGAGTCAGGGACAATCAGCCCCAGCATTTT. It is translated as CASRVRDNQPQHF.

V is TRBV4-2 and J is TRBJ2-7; perhaps TRBD2 as D (7 bases). The V end was cut by 3 bases, the J end by 0 bases, with 21 bases between. This CDR3 region has 18 residues. Germline V gene sequence: CDR1 LGHNA, CDR2 YNFKEQ. CDR3 DNA: TGTGCCAGCAGCCATGGTGCGGCGGGGGCGATGAGCTCCTACGAGCAGTACTTC. It translates to CASSHGAAGAMSSYEQYF.

The chain uses TRBV25-1 and TRBJ2-5; D is ambiguous. Germline CDR1 MGHDK, CDR2 SYGVNS. This CDR3 is built from 13 residues. V lost 2 bases, J lost 1 base, and 5 bases lay in between. CDR3: CASSEPGQETQYF. The CDR3 DNA is TGTGCCAGCAGTGAACCGGGCCAAGAGACCCAGTACTTC.

The gene calls are TRBV5-1 and TRBJ2-5; TRBD2 might be the D (7 bases). V gave up 5 bases and J gave up 2 bases, with 16 bases separating them. Germline loops: CDR1 SGHRS, CDR2 YFSETQ. CDR3 size: 15 residues. The CDR3 coding sequence is TGCGCCAGCAGAGCTGGCGGGGGCCTACAAGAGACCCAGTACTTC. It translates to CASRAGGGLQETQYF.

V is TRBV6-5 and J is TRBJ1-3; D might be TRBD1 (6 bases). This CDR3 spans 14 amino acids. V was clipped by 6 bases and J by 2 bases, with 11 bases between them. The germline gives CDR1 MNHEY, CDR2 SVGAGI. CDR3 region: CASSRGQTGNTIYF. In nucleotides, the CDR3 is TGTGCCAGCAGCCGTGGACAGACTGGAAACACCATATATTTT.

V usage is TRBV19 and J usage is TRBJ2-2; 8 bases align to TRBD1. The length of the CDR3 is 15 residues. The J segment lost 1 base and the V segment lost 4 bases, leaving 2 bases of the junction unmatched. Germline V CDR1 and CDR2: LNHDA, SQIVND (reference sequence). CDR3 region: CASSRGQVNTGELFF. The CDR3 DNA sequence: TGTGCCAGTAGTAGGGGACAGGTGAACACCGGGGAGCTGTTTTTT.

This chain joins TRBV19 and TRBJ2-5; 8 nucleotides align to TRBD1. Germline V gene lookup returns CDR1 LNHDA and CDR2 SQIVND (reference sequence). V dropped 6 bases and J dropped 1; count of bases not matched to a gene: 4. This CDR3 region has 14 residues. CDR3 region: CASRQGASQETQYF. CDR3 in DNA: TGTGCCAGTAGGCAGGGGGCCAGCCAAGAGACCCAGTACTTC.

The CDR3: CAARSGNQPQHF. The CDR3 nucleotides are TGTGCCGCTCGAAGCGGAAATCAGCCCCAGCATTTT. The chain recombines TRBV27 with TRBJ1-5; D is ambiguous. V lost 11 bases, J lost 4 bases, and 12 bases lay in between. This CDR3 has 12 residues. Germline V gives CDR1 MNHEY, CDR2 SMNVEV (reference sequence).

V usage is TRBV11-2 and J usage is TRBJ1-6; weak D call: TRBD1 (5 bases). V was pared by 1 base and J by 7 bases, with 14 bases between. The CDR3 totals 16 residues. Germline loops: CDR1 SGHAT, CDR2 FQNNGV. CDR3 nucleotides: TGTGCCAGCAGCTTAGTTTCAGGGCACCTGAATTCACCCCTCCACTTT. This translates into CASSLVSGHLNSPLHF.

This chain uses TRBV6-1 with TRBJ1-5, with D perhaps TRBD1 (5 bases). CDR3 length equals 13 residues. Trimming left V 2 bases short and J 5 bases short, with 7 bases between. CDR1 and CDR2 from the germline V gene are MNHNS and SASEGT. DNA of the CDR3: TGTGCCAGCAGTGAATCCAGGGATCAGCCCCAGCATTTT. As protein: CASSESRDQPQHF.

The chain employs TRBV5-8 and TRBJ1-1; D unclear. V was clipped by 4 bases and J by 3 bases, with 10 bases between them. This CDR3 is built from 13 residues. Germline CDR1 is SGHTS and CDR2 is YDEGEE. The CDR3 here is CASSPRSYTEAFF. Here the CDR3 DNA reads TGTGCCAGCAGCCCGCGAAGTTACACTGAAGCTTTCTTT.